This is a list of T cell receptor beta chains from one sample in a study of cytomegalovirus exposure and HLA in healthy donors. Here immunoSEQ multiplex PCR was the method, and the copy in TCRdb shows in-frame clones only, minus some. The table includes some 110,000 clones, 80% to 85% detected once. Sequenced: PBMCs. The source of these receptors is a man aged 30-40 years in good health and CMV-seropositive. The CDR3 runs from the conserved cysteine through the conserved F or W. The D gene is left open where the match is weak. Expanded clones are given a class, and other clones once, few, many or no size at all.

CDR3nt	CDR3aa	abundance	v_gene	j_gene	d_gene
TGCGCCAGCAGCCGAACAACCGGGGAGCTGTTTTTT	CASSRTTGELFF	NA	TRBV4-1	TRBJ2-2	NA
TGTGCCAGCAGCGCCTCGACAGGGTTGAACACTGAAGCTTTCTTT	CASSASTGLNTEAFF	NA	TRBV7-9	TRBJ1-1	TRBD1
TGTGCCAGCAGCTTACCCCCGACAGGGGTCGGCGAGCAGTACTTC	CASSLPPTGVGEQYF	once	TRBV7-2	TRBJ2-7	TRBD1
TGTGCCAGCAGTTTATCTGCTTGGACAGGGGACACGAACACTGAAGCTTTCTTT	CASSLSAWTGDTNTEAFF	NA	TRBV27	TRBJ1-1	TRBD1
TGTGCCAGCAGCTTAATGCAGCGAGAGACCCAGTACTTC	CASSLMQRETQYF	NA	TRBV7-9	TRBJ2-5	NA
TGTGCCAGCAGTGAATATGTACAGGGGGGATATAATTCACCCCTCCACTTT	CASSEYVQGGYNSPLHF	NA	TRBV25-1	TRBJ1-6	TRBD1
TGTGCCAGCACCGTGGTTGCGGTAGACTATGGCTACACCTTC	CASTVVAVDYGYTF	once	TRBV2	TRBJ1-2	NA
TGTGCCAGCAGCTTAGGTGCACACAGCTCCTACAATGAGCAGTTCTTC	CASSLGAHSSYNEQFF	NA	TRBV11-3	TRBJ2-1	NA
TGTGCCAGTGACAGACAGGGTTCCGCGGGCACCGGGGAGCTGTTTTTT	CASDRQGSAGTGELFF	NA	TRBV9	TRBJ2-2	TRBD1
TGTGCCAGCAGCCGGGACAGGGACACTGAAGCTTTCTTT	CASSRDRDTEAFF	NA	TRBV5-5	TRBJ1-1	TRBD1
TGCGCCAGCAGCCAGGGACAGGGCTATGAGCAGTTCTTC	CASSQGQGYEQFF	NA	TRBV4-3	TRBJ2-1	TRBD1
TGTGCCATCAGTGCGGGACAGGCGGTGCATCAGCCCCAGCATTTT	CAISAGQAVHQPQHF	NA	TRBV10-3	TRBJ1-5	TRBD1
TGTGCCAGCAGCTCAGGACAGGGGGTAGATACGCAGTATTTT	CASSSGQGVDTQYF	NA	TRBV7-2	TRBJ2-3	TRBD1
TGTGCCAGCAGCCAACCAGGGCAAGAGACCCAGTACTTC	CASSQPGQETQYF	NA	TRBV5-4	TRBJ2-5	NA
TGTGCCAGCTCACCCCTTAGGGGCCAGGGCTACGAGCAGTACTTC	CASSPLRGQGYEQYF	NA	TRBV18	TRBJ2-7	NA
TGTGCCAGCAGCTTAATGGGCCAGCCCCAGCATTTT	CASSLMGQPQHF	NA	TRBV7-2	TRBJ1-5	NA
TGTGCCAGCAGTTTGGGGGGGGAAGCTAATGAAAAACTGTTTTTT	CASSLGGEANEKLFF	NA	TRBV28	TRBJ1-4	NA
TGTGCCAGCAATAGGGCTAGCGGGGGTGAGAATGAGCAGTTCTTC	CASNRASGGENEQFF	few	TRBV6-1	TRBJ2-1	TRBD2
TGTGCCAGCGGACTTGGAGCAGGAAACACCATATATTTT	CASGLGAGNTIYF	NA	TRBV27	TRBJ1-3	NA
TGTGCCAGCAGCTCCGGGACTGCCCGCACTGAAGCTTTCTTT	CASSSGTARTEAFF	NA	TRBV7-2	TRBJ1-1	NA
TGTGCCAGCAGCATTAGCGGGGGGCGCACTGAGCAGTTCTTC	CASSISGGRTEQFF	NA	TRBV5-6	TRBJ2-1	TRBD2
TGTGCCAGCAGTTTGTCAGGGGGCCCCGACGAGCAGTACTTC	CASSLSGGPDEQYF	few	TRBV2	TRBJ2-7	TRBD1
TGTGCCAGCAGTTCACCGACAGGGGGGTATTCACCCCTCCACTTT	CASSSPTGGYSPLHF	NA	TRBV28	TRBJ1-6	TRBD1
TGTGCCAGCAGCCGGACAGGGAATCTAAGGGAGCAGTACTTC	CASSRTGNLREQYF	NA	TRBV6-5	TRBJ2-7	TRBD1
TGTGCCAGCAGTTTAAGGGGTCCTACCTACGAGCAGTACTTC	CASSLRGPTYEQYF	NA	TRBV28	TRBJ2-7	NA
TGTGCCAGCAGGCAGACAGGGCCGAATCGGTTAATCAATGAGCAGTTCTTC	CASRQTGPNRLINEQFF	NA	TRBV14	TRBJ2-1	TRBD1
TGTGCCAGCAGCTGGAGGCGGCGGCCTTGGACAGATACGCAGTATTTT	CASSWRRRPWTDTQYF	NA	TRBV7-8	TRBJ2-3	NA
TGTGCCACGGCCACAGGGGGCGCGGTGGGGCAGTTCTTC	CATATGGAVGQFF	NA	TRBV15	TRBJ2-1	TRBD1
TGCGCCAGCAGTTATGGGACACAGAACACTGAAGCTTTCTTT	CASSYGTQNTEAFF	few	TRBV5-1	TRBJ1-1	NA
TGTGCCAGCAGCTCCGAGACAGGGAGCGGAGAGACCCAGTACTTC	CASSSETGSGETQYF	NA	TRBV7-8	TRBJ2-5	TRBD1
TGCGCCAGCAGGACTTCACTGGGACAGGGACAAGAGACCCAGTACTTC	CASRTSLGQGQETQYF	few	TRBV5-1	TRBJ2-5	TRBD1